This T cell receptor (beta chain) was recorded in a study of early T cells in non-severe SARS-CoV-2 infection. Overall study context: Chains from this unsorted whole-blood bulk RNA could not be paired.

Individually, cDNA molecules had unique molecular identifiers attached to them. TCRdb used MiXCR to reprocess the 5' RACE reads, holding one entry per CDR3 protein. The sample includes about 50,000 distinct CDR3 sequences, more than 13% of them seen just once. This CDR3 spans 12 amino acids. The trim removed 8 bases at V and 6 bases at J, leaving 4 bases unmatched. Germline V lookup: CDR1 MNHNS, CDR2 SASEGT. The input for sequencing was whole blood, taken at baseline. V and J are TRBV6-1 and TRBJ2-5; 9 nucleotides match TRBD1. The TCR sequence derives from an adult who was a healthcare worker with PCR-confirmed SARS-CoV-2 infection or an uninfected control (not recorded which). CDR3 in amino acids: CASLGQGKTQYF. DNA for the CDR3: TGTGCCAGCTTAGGACAGGGGAAGACCCAGTACTTC.